The 25 T cell receptor beta chains in this list originate from one sample, sequenced in a study of T-cell reconstitution after alpha-beta-depleted transplantation in children. Using unique molecular identifiers, the investigators prepared the TCRbeta library. TCRdb redid the calling of the PCR reads with MiXCR, one entry per CDR3 protein. The sample shows hundreds of thousands of distinct CDR3 sequences, over 10% of them seen only once. The material sequenced was PBMCs, mostly from graft donor cells, taken 360 days after TCRalphabeta/CD19-depleted stem cell transplant. The receptors shown here come from a male patient between 10 and 17 years old who had a stem cell transplant for acute myeloid leukemia, so the T cells may come from the graft donor.

This clonotype has a handful of counts. CDR3 residues: CASYSSRGGRSYEQYF. The CDR3 DNA follows: TGTGCCAGCTATTCATCGAGGGGTGGGAGGTCCTACGAGCAGTACTTC. The chain couples TRBV6-9 to TRBJ2-7; D may be TRBD2 (6 bases). CDR3 length equals 16 residues. Germline V lookup: CDR1 MNHGY, CDR2 SVAAGI. V dropped 8 bases and J dropped 1 base, with 21 bases sitting between them.

The CDR3 DNA reads TGTGCCATCAGAAGACAGGTGACCTCCTACGAGCAGTACTTC. It yields the protein CAIRRQVTSYEQYF. The chain carries TRBV10-3 and TRBJ2-7; D perhaps matches TRBD1 (6 bases). Germline V gene data show CDR1 as ENHRY and CDR2 as SYGVKD. The CDR3 has 14 amino acids. V was shortened by 6 bases and J by 0 bases, with 12 bases between the two germline ends.

The J gene is TRBJ2-3, the V gene TRBV29-1, with D perhaps matching TRBD2 (5 bases). The V end was cut by 4 bases, the J end by 1 base, with 15 bases between. CDR3 length: 15 amino acids. Per germline, CDR1 SQVTM and CDR2 ANQGSEA. CDR3 coding DNA: TGCAGCGTTGCCCCCCTCGGTAGCGGCACAGATACGCAGTATTTT. Protein product: CSVAPLGSGTDTQYF.

This clonotype occurred many times. The DNA is omitted, as the CDR3 cannot be located on it reliably, and the CDR3 follows TCRdb's listing. The J gene is TRBJ2-1, the V gene TRBV12-3 or TRBV12-4; the table names TRBD2, a call not compared with the DNA. The CDR3 sequence runs 16 residues, both termini included. The CDR3 spells CASSSSTSGRIDEQFF.

This clonotype was seen only a few times. The chain has TRBV20-1 and TRBJ2-5; D perhaps matches TRBD1 (6 bases). Germline values: CDR1 DFQATT, CDR2 SNEGSKA (reference sequence). V was trimmed by 6 bases and J by 5 bases, leaving 13 bases between them. The CDR3 is made up of 12 amino acids. As DNA, the CDR3 is TGCAGTGCAAACAGGGTCCCGGAGACCCAGTACTTC. It yields the protein CSANRVPETQYF.

The chain employs TRBV6-1 and TRBJ2-2; D perhaps matches TRBD1 (5 bases). V was trimmed by 8 bases and J by 4 bases, leaving 20 bases between them. The germline V gene has CDR1 MNHNS and CDR2 SASEGT. The CDR3 spans 16 residues. CDR3 sequence: CASGHDNVQSTGELFF. Here the CDR3 DNA reads TGTGCCAGCGGACATGACAATGTTCAGAGCACCGGGGAGCTGTTTTTT.

The genes are TRBV12-3 or TRBV12-4 and TRBJ2-1, with 11 bases matching TRBD2. This CDR3 region has 17 residues. Germline trimming cut 5 bases from V and 6 bases from J; bases unmatched to any gene: 12. CDR3: CASSRTSGGLSSNEQFF. CDR3 DNA sequence: TGTGCCAGCAGTCGAACTAGCGGGGGCTTGTCAAGCAATGAGCAGTTCTTC.

A single count supports this clonotype. The CDR3 is CASSQDLARGVTYEQYF. Here the CDR3 DNA reads TGCGCCAGCAGCCAAGATCTGGCGCGCGGGGTAACCTACGAGCAGTACTTC. The chain recombines TRBV4-3 with TRBJ2-7, with a weak D call TRBD2 (6 bases). Germline V gene data show CDR1 as LGHNA and CDR2 as YSLEER. The CDR3 sequence is 17 residues long. Trimming removed 0 bases at V and 2 bases at J, with 17 bases between.

This clonotype has at least ten counts. The V and J genes are TRBV20-1 and TRBJ2-3; D ambiguous. Trimming stripped 8 bases from V and 0 bases from J, with 12 bases between. Germline V lookup: CDR1 DFQATT, CDR2 SNEGSKA (reference sequence). CDR3 length: 13 amino acids. The CDR3 region is CSPEITSTDTQYF. CDR3 nucleotides: TGCAGTCCTGAAATTACAAGCACAGATACGCAGTATTTT.

This clonotype was recorded many times. The rearrangement links TRBV3-1 to TRBJ2-3; TRBD2 is a possible D gene (7 bases). This CDR3 spans 18 amino acids. Trimming left V 4 bases short and J 6 bases short, with 26 bases between. Germline lookup yields CDR1 LGHDT and CDR2 YNNKEL (reference sequence). The CDR3 coding sequence is TGTGCCAGCAGCCCCTGGAGTCGAGGGGGGGCTGCGGGCGATACGCAGTATTTT. Translation gives CASSPWSRGGAAGDTQYF.

At least ten counts were recorded for this clonotype. This chain joins TRBV4-3 and TRBJ2-7, with D unclear. This CDR3 spans 14 amino acids. Germline V gene lookup returns CDR1 LGHNA and CDR2 YSLEER. Between the trimmed V and J ends, which lost 0 bases and 0 bases, there was a span of 6 bases. CDR3 nucleotide sequence: TGCGCCAGCAGCCAAGATCGTAACTCCTACGAGCAGTACTTC. Its protein is CASSQDRNSYEQYF.

This clonotype has only a few counts. This chain links TRBV12-3 or TRBV12-4 with TRBJ2-7, with 12 bases matching TRBD2. The junction had 4 bases not matched to a gene; V was cut back by 2 bases and J by 2 bases. The CDR3 contains 16 residues. This chain's CDR3 is CASSLTTSGRAYEQYF. The CDR3 bases are TGTGCCAGCAGTTTAACGACTAGCGGGAGAGCCTACGAGCAGTACTTC.

This clonotype was counted many times. The chain joins TRBV7-2 to TRBJ2-1; D may be TRBD2 (6 bases). Per germline, CDR1 SGHTA and CDR2 FQGNSA. Trimming pared 1 base from V and 9 bases from J, leaving 7 bases between. CDR3 length equals 12 residues. In DNA, the CDR3 is TGTGCCAGCAGCTTAGGCGGGACTGAGCAGTTCTTC. Translated: CASSLGGTEQFF.

V usage is TRBV7-2 and J usage is TRBJ2-3; the D is unclear. This CDR3 has 15 residues. Per germline, CDR1 SGHTA and CDR2 FQGNSA. Deletions cut 6 bases from V and 2 bases from J, with 15 bases between. CDR3 sequence reads: CASSSGWGYTDTQYF. The CDR3 nucleotides read TGTGCCAGCAGTTCCGGATGGGGTTACACAGATACGCAGTATTTT.

This clonotype was found a few times. The chain uses TRBV29-1 and TRBJ2-1; no firm D call. Germline assignment: CDR1 SQVTM and CDR2 ANQGSEA. The V end was cut by 0 bases, the J end by 7 bases, with 10 bases between. The CDR3 is 13 amino acids. The CDR3 sequence: CSVEEDFWNEQFF. CDR3 coding DNA: TGCAGCGTTGAAGAAGATTTCTGGAATGAGCAGTTCTTC.

The gene calls are TRBV4-2 and TRBJ2-1, with D unresolved. Germline-derived CDR1 and CDR2 are LGHNA and YNFKEQ. Trimming stripped 1 base from V and 1 base from J, with 11 bases between. The CDR3 is 16 residues long. The CDR3, as DNA: TGTGCCAGCAGCCAAGGCCTGTCTGGGTCCTACAATGAGCAGTTCTTC. Its protein product is CASSQGLSGSYNEQFF.

In its sample, this clonotype was seen a few times. V is TRBV28 and J is TRBJ2-7; D call uncertain. The CDR3 is made up of 13 amino acids. The germline V gene has CDR1 MDHEN and CDR2 SYDVKM. V gave up 4 bases and J gave up 2 bases, with 9 bases separating them. DNA for the CDR3: TGTGCCAGCAGTTCGGTCCCAACCTACGAGCAGTACTTC. Translation: CASSSVPTYEQYF.

This chain connects TRBV12-3 or TRBV12-4 to TRBJ1-2; 7 bases agree with TRBD1. The length of the CDR3 is 16 residues. Unmatched junction bases numbered 13, after V lost 1 base and J lost 8 bases. For the CDR3, the DNA is TGTGCCAGCAGTTTAGGCACGGGACAGTTTAAGGGGGGCTACACCTTC. This encodes CASSLGTGQFKGGYTF.

This clonotype appeared a single time. Because it lacks the conserved phenylalanine or tryptophan at the end, this CDR3 is likely a read error. The J gene is TRBJ2-7, the V gene TRBV2, with no clear D. Germline V lookup: CDR1 SNHLY, CDR2 FYNNEI. The germline V and J ends were trimmed by 1 base and 0 bases, with 10 bases remaining between them. The CDR3 totals 15 residues. The CDR3 DNA reads as TGTGCCAGCAGTGAAGTGGTCCTTGGCTCCTACGAGCAGTACCTC. Translating it yields CASSEVVLGSYEQYL.

Ten or more counts support this clonotype. The V call is TRBV5-6, the J call TRBJ2-7, with 8 bases matching TRBD1. CDR3 length: 21 amino acids. Looked up from germline, CDR1 is SGHDT and CDR2 is YYEEEE. V gave up 1 base and J gave up 2 bases; unmatched junction bases: 23. DNA for the CDR3: TGTGCCAGCAGCTTGTCAATTAGATTATTCCCAGGGGGCCAAGGCGCCTACGAGCAGTACTTC. Translated, it gives CASSLSIRLFPGGQGAYEQYF.

The chain couples TRBV2 to TRBJ2-4; the match to TRBD2 covers 12 bases. Germline V lookup: CDR1 SNHLY, CDR2 FYNNEI. J lost 4 bases, V lost 9 bases, and 7 bases had no gene match. This CDR3 comprises 15 residues. DNA of the CDR3: TGTGCCAGACGACTAGCGGGAGATGATAAAAACATTCAGTACTTC. Translation gives CARRLAGDDKNIQYF.

The V and J genes are TRBV10-3 and TRBJ2-3, with D unclear. The germline V gene has CDR1 ENHRY and CDR2 SYGVKD. The CDR3 has 11 amino acids. The V end lost 9 bases, the J end lost 4 bases, and 8 bases lay between the germline ends. This chain's CDR3 is CAISSPDTQYF. The CDR3 nucleotides read TGTGCCATTTCGTCCCCAGATACGCAGTATTTT.

This clonotype has at least ten counts. CDR3 amino acids: CASTPLGLAIYNEQFF. CDR3 nucleotide sequence: TGTGCCAGCACCCCTTTGGGACTAGCGATCTACAATGAGCAGTTCTTC. The genes are TRBV12-3 or TRBV12-4 and TRBJ2-1; 10 bases align to TRBD2. The CDR3 length is 16 residues. The V gene end was trimmed by 7 bases and the J gene end by 3 bases; junction bases not matched to a gene: 9.

This clonotype showed up just a few times. This chain joins TRBV7-6 and TRBJ1-1; a weak D match, TRBD1 (6 bases). The CDR3 extends over 16 amino acids. The germline V gene has CDR1 SGHVS and CDR2 FNYEAQ. Deletions cut 6 bases from V and 1 base from J, with 18 bases between. This chain's CDR3 is CASSHLGGRPNTEAFF. The CDR3 DNA sequence: TGTGCCAGCAGTCATTTAGGGGGAAGGCCGAACACTGAAGCTTTCTTT.

V is TRBV20-1 and J is TRBJ2-7, with 7 bases aligning to TRBD2. This CDR3 contains 14 residues. V trimming: 3 bases; J trimming: 1 base; junction bases outside the gene matches: 6. Germline loops: CDR1 DFQATT, CDR2 SNEGSKA (reference sequence). CDR3 loop: CSASNGGSSYEQYF. CDR3 nucleotides: TGCAGTGCTAGCAACGGCGGGAGTTCCTACGAGCAGTACTTC.